This TCR beta chain was identified during a study of blood T cells in healthy people across ages. Whole-study results and caveats: When set beside aged donors, long-lived donors presented more naive CD4+ cells and higher diversity.

The study isolated at least 6.5 million PBMCs from each sample. Samples each yielded at least 6 micrograms of total RNA. Next came a second PCR, run for about 6 to 11 cycles, which used a sample-barcoded 5' primer along with a J-beta primer mix. Carrying 12 random nucleotides, a template-switch adaptor labeled each individual cDNA molecule. TCRdb used MiXCR to reprocess the 5' RACE reads, holding one entry per CDR3 protein. The data contain about 780,000 distinct CDR3 sequences, more than 35% of them singletons. About this clonotype itself: Its antigen is as yet unknown.

The CDR3 sequence is 17 residues long. V gave up 6 bases and J gave up 1 base; unmatched junction bases: 11. The sample consisted of blood. The V gene is TRBV12-3 or TRBV12-4, the J gene TRBJ2-4, with 8 bases lining up with TRBD2. The clonotype comes from an elderly man in good health. The CDR3 nucleotides read TGTGCCAGCAGCCCGTTCGGGGGGGACAAGGCCAAAAACATTCAGTACTTC. Translated: CASSPFGGDKAKNIQYF.